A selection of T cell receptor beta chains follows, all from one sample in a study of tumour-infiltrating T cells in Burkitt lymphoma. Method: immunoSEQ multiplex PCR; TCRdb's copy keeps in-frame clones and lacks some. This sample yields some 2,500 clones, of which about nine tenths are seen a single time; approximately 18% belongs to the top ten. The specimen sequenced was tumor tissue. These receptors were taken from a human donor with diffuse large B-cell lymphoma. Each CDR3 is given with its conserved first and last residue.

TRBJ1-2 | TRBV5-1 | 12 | CASSQGGYGYTF
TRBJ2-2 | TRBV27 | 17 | CASSLLLAGGATGELFF
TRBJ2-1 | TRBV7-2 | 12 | CASSLESVEQFF
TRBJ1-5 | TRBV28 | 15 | CASSLEGARNQPQHF
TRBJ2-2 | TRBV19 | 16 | CASKSGLAGNTGELFF
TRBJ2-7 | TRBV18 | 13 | CASSPSVIYEQYF
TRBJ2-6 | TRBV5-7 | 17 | CASDRNLVQSRANVLTF
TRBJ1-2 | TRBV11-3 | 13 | CASSLQINYGYTF
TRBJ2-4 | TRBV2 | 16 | CASSERQGPSKNIQYF
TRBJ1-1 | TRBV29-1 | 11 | CSVEALGRAFF
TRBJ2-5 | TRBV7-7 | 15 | CASSLVGGGQETQYF
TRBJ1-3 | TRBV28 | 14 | CASSSKSSGNTIYF
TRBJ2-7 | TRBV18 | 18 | CASSPRQDSTSGFVKQYF
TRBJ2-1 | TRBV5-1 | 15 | CASSPAGAGYNEQFF
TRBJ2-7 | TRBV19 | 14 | CASSSTSGAYEQYF
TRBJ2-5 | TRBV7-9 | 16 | CASSHPFGQGEETQYF
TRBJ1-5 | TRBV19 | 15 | CASSIARLSNQPQHF
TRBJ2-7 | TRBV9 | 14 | CASSVVLEHYEQYF
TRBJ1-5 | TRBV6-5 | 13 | CASSYRVNQPQHF
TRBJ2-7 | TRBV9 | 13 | CASSVDHRHEQYF
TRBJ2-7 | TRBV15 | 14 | CATSRDPVMDEQYF
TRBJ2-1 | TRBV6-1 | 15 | CASSDRMSSYNEQFF
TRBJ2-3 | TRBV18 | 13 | CASSAASTDTQYF
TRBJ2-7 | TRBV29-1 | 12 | CSVGGGGYEQYF
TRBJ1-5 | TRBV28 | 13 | CASTRQGAQPQHF
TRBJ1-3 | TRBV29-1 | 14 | CSVDPQGAGNTIYF
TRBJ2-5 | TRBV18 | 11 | CASSPGETQYF
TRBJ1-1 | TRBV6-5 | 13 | CASSYSGGTEAFF
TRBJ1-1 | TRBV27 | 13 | CASSPEGGTEAFF
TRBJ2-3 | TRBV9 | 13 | CASSPDPTDTQYF
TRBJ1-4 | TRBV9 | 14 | CASSVGSLNEKLFF
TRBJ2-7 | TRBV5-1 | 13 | CASSPGVDYEQYF
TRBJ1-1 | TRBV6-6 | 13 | CASGVRGNTEAFF